A selection of T cell receptor beta chains follows, all from one sample in a study of post-analysis software for immune sequencing data. One entry per CDR3 protein, called by TCRdb with MiXCR from the PCR reads. The profile shows 350,000 to 500,000 distinct CDR3 sequences, approximately 37% of them singletons. Sample: blood. These receptors all come from a girl aged 2-10 years with multiple sclerosis. Both conserved end residues are part of each CDR3. Each record gives: D gene, clone size, J gene, V gene, CDR3 DNA, CDR3 protein. D genes are given only for firm matches. Size values are once, few and many counts, or a class for expanded clones, and some rows have none.

TRBD2	few	TRBJ2-3	TRBV27	TGTGCCAGCAGTCTACGACTAGCGGGGACCACAGATACGCAGTATTTT	CASSLRLAGTTDTQYF
TRBD2	few	TRBJ2-1	TRBV29-1	TGCAGCGTTGACGGACTAGCGGGAGCGGCTTGGTCCAATGAGCAGTTCTTC	CSVDGLAGAAWSNEQFF
TRBD2	-	TRBJ2-7	TRBV20-1	TGCAGTGCCGGACTAGCGGGGGACTACGAGCAGTACTTC	CSAGLAGDYEQYF
-	once	TRBJ2-5	TRBV20-1	TGCAGTGCTAGAGCTTCGGCTAGCATGGCCCAGTACTTC	CSARASASMAQYF
TRBD2	-	TRBJ2-1	TRBV27	TGTGCCAGCAGTCCTCTAGCGGGAGTCTTCGAGCAGTTCTTC	CASSPLAGVFEQFF
TRBD1	many	TRBJ2-7	TRBV7-6	TGTGCCAGCAGCTCGGGACAGGGCCTCTACGAGCAGTACTTC	CASSSGQGLYEQYF
-	-	TRBJ1-2	TRBV29-1	TGCAGCGTTGAAGATGTGCCCGGGGCCTATGGCTACACCTTC	CSVEDVPGAYGYTF
-	-	TRBJ2-1	TRBV5-1	TGCGCCAGCAGCGCGGCTCCGCTCTCAGGGGTCGATGAGCAGTTCTTC	CASSAAPLSGVDEQFF
TRBD2	-	TRBJ2-1	TRBV7-2	TGTGCCAGCAGTCACGGGACTAGCGGGATCAATGAGCAGTTCTTC	CASSHGTSGINEQFF
-	few	TRBJ2-7	TRBV7-2	TGTGCCAGCAGCTTTAGCGGGACAGGGTTCTCCGAGCAGTACTTC	CASSFSGTGFSEQYF
-	few	TRBJ2-1	TRBV25-1	TGTGCCAGCAGTAGTTCTGGGGGGGCGACGGGTGAGCAGTTCTTC	CASSSSGGATGEQFF
-	few	TRBJ2-7	TRBV27	TGTGCCAGCCGCAGGGGCTCCTACGAGCAGTACTTC	CASRRGSYEQYF
TRBD1	-	TRBJ2-7	TRBV5-1	TGCGCCAGCAGCTTGACCGGGACAGAGCACTACGAGCAGTACTTC	CASSLTGTEHYEQYF
-	few	TRBJ1-1	TRBV29-1	TGCAGCGCCCTGGCGGCAGCCAACACTGAAGCTTTCTTT	CSALAAANTEAFF
-	-	TRBJ2-3	TRBV12-3/TRBV12-4	TGTGCCAGCAGAATGGCCTCAGATACGCAGTATTTT	CASRMASDTQYF
-	-	TRBJ1-2	TRBV29-1	TGCAGCGCCCGGCTCTCGGGGGGAAGCTATGGCTACACCTTC	CSARLSGGSYGYTF
-	few	TRBJ2-5	TRBV6-5	TGTGCCAGCAGTTACTCTCCCACGGGGTCGGGGGAGCAGTACTTC	CASSYSPTGSGEQYF
-	few	TRBJ2-3	TRBV5-5	TGTGCCAGCAGCTTTGTTGGGGGAGCGGTAGATACGCAGTATTTT	CASSFVGGAVDTQYF
-	once	TRBJ1-5	TRBV7-6	TGTGCCAGCAGCCAGACACATCAGGAAAATCAGCCCCAGCATTTT	CASSQTHQENQPQHF
-	-	TRBJ2-7	TRBV20-1	TGCAGTGCTAGACCGCGGGACCGCTACGAGCAGTACTTC	CSARPRDRYEQYF
TRBD1	-	TRBJ2-1	TRBV6-1	TGTGCCAGCATGCAGGGACAGGGAAGCTACAATGAGCAGTTCTTC	CASMQGQGSYNEQFF
-	-	TRBJ1-2	TRBV7-9	TGTGCCAGCAGCTCGGCGGGTTACTATGGCTACACCTTC	CASSSAGYYGYTF
TRBD2	few	TRBJ2-1	TRBV20-1	TGCAGTGCTAGAGATCTGAGCGGGAGAGTCGATGAGCAGTTCTTC	CSARDLSGRVDEQFF
TRBD2	-	TRBJ2-1	TRBV28	TGTGCCAGCAGTTCCTGGACTAGCGGGAGGGCCAATGAGCAGTTCTTC	CASSSWTSGRANEQFF
-	few	TRBJ2-3	TRBV3-1	TGTGCCAGCAGCCAAGATCCGGACACGACGCAGTATTTT	CASSQDPDTTQYF
-	once	TRBJ2-2	TRBV27	TGTGCCAGCAGTGCCGGACTTCTCACCGGGGAGCTGTTTTTT	CASSAGLLTGELFF
-	few	TRBJ2-7	TRBV28	TGTGCCAGCAGTTCAGGGGACACCCCCTACGAGCAGTACTTC	CASSSGDTPYEQYF
-	few	TRBJ2-7	TRBV18	TGTGCCAGCTCACCCGAGGAGGTACCCCTCTCTGCCGAGCAGTACTTC	CASSPEEVPLSAEQYF
-	-	TRBJ1-2	TRBV7-9	TGTGCCAGCAGCTTAGTCTGGGCGCGGCGGGACCACAACTATGGCTACACCTTC	CASSLVWARRDHNYGYTF
-	-	TRBJ2-7	TRBV7-9	TGTGCCAGCAGCAAAGGACAGACCTACGAGCAGTACTTC	CASSKGQTYEQYF
-	-	TRBJ1-2	TRBV2	TGTGCCAGCAGTTCCACGCGGGGAGAGGTTTATGGCTACACCTTC	CASSSTRGEVYGYTF
TRBD2	-	TRBJ2-3	TRBV20-1	TGCAGTGCTTCCGACCCCTTTTTGACTAGCGGGAGGCCCCCAGATACGCAGTATTTT	CSASDPFLTSGRPPDTQYF
-	once	TRBJ1-2	TRBV7-2	TGTGCCAGCAGCTTAGTAAGGCTTAACTATGGCTACACCTTC	CASSLVRLNYGYTF
TRBD1	few	TRBJ1-2	TRBV6-5	TGTGCCAGCAGTTACAGGGACAGGGCGGCCGGCTACACCTTC	CASSYRDRAAGYTF
-	-	TRBJ2-7	TRBV27	TGTGCCAGCAGTTTAAAGGACAACTCCTACGAGCAGTACTTC	CASSLKDNSYEQYF
-	once	TRBJ1-1	TRBV9	TGTGCCAGCGGAGAGGCAGTCTACACTGAAGCTTTCTTT	CASGEAVYTEAFF
TRBD2	-	TRBJ2-1	TRBV5-1	TGCGCCAGCAGCTTGGTCCAGCGGGGGGGCCCTGCGACCAATGAGCAGTTCTTC	CASSLVQRGGPATNEQFF
TRBD1	-	TRBJ2-7	TRBV28	TGTGCCACCCTCGACAGGGGGTTGTCCTACGAGCAGTACTTC	CATLDRGLSYEQYF
TRBD2	few	TRBJ2-4	TRBV5-1	TGCGCCAGCAGCTACGCTAGCGGGAGTGTCTGGCAGTACTTC	CASSYASGSVWQYF
-	-	TRBJ1-5	TRBV4-1	TGCGCCAGCAGCAGCACCGTAGCGAAGCCCCAGCATTTT	CASSSTVAKPQHF
TRBD1	few	TRBJ2-6	TRBV6-5	TGTGCCAGCAAGCAGACAGGGGCGGGAGGGGCCAACGTCCTGACTTTC	CASKQTGAGGANVLTF
-	-	TRBJ2-1	TRBV13	TGTGCCAGCAGCTCCTCTAGCGTCCCTTACAATGAGCAGTTCTTC	CASSSSSVPYNEQFF
-	-	TRBJ1-5	TRBV20-1	TGCAGTGCTAGTTTGGGACTTAGCAATCAGCCCCAGCATTTT	CSASLGLSNQPQHF
TRBD2	-	TRBJ2-1	TRBV15	TGTGCCACCAGCAGAGACCCTAGCGGGTACAATGGGCAGTTCTTC	CATSRDPSGYNGQFF
-	many	TRBJ2-5	TRBV5-1	TGCGCCAGCAGCTTGGACGGACAGTCCCAAGAGACCCAGTACTTC	CASSLDGQSQETQYF
-	-	TRBJ1-4	TRBV5-1	TGCGCCAGCAGCTCCCTCGGGGGAGGTAATGAAAAACTGTTTTTT	CASSSLGGGNEKLFF
TRBD1	-	TRBJ1-2	TRBV7-2	TGTGCCAGCAGCTTAGCCGGAATACAGGGGAGACGGGGCTACACCTTC	CASSLAGIQGRRGYTF
-	-	TRBJ2-7	TRBV12-3/TRBV12-4	TGTGCCAGCAGTTTAGATGGGGGCCGGGCTCGCGAGCAGTACTTC	CASSLDGGRAREQYF
-	-	TRBJ1-2	TRBV29-1	TGCAGCGTTGAAGGTCACAGGGCGAGGGACTATGGCTACACCTTC	CSVEGHRARDYGYTF
TRBD2	few	TRBJ2-1	TRBV20-1	TGCAGTGCTAAAAGCGGGAGGGCCAACTACAATGAGCAGTTCTTC	CSAKSGRANYNEQFF
-	-	TRBJ1-4	TRBV18	TGTGCCAGCTCACCACCGATCCTCGGGGGGGCAACTAATGAAAAACTGTTTTTT	CASSPPILGGATNEKLFF
-	-	TRBJ1-5	TRBV28	TGTGCCAGCAGTTATAATCAGCCCCAGCATTTT	CASSYNQPQHF
-	-	TRBJ1-6	TRBV20-1	TGCAGTGCTAGAGGCCCGGGGAGCAATTCACCCCTCCACTTT	CSARGPGSNSPLHF
-	-	TRBJ2-5	TRBV6-2/TRBV6-3	TGTGCCAGCAGTTACCGTTTACAGGGCCGGGAGACCCAGTACTTC	CASSYRLQGRETQYF
-	-	TRBJ2-6	TRBV28	TGTGCCAGCAGTACAGGCGTGACTGGGGCCAACGTCCTGACTTTC	CASSTGVTGANVLTF